The clone carrying this T cell receptor beta chain showed up just once. Profiling relied on immunoSEQ multiplex PCR, and the TCRdb table lists in-frame clones only, not all of them. The table includes roughly 120,000 clones, around 86% detected once. The sample comes from a study of blood T cell repertoires in COVID-19. CDR1 is SGHTA, CDR2 FQGNSA, per germline. V shed 5 bases and J 6 bases; nucleotides not matched to a gene: 9. This CDR3 comprises 15 residues. The V gene is TRBV7-2, the J gene TRBJ1-5; TRBD1 agrees at 8 bases. Sequencing was done on a sample of peripheral blood. This sequence originates from a man aged 65-85 years with acute or convalescent COVID-19. The CDR3 region is CASSQPDRGPQPQHF. Here the CDR3 DNA reads TGTGCCAGCAGCCAACCTGACAGGGGTCCTCAGCCCCAGCATTTT.